A single sample is the source of the 9 T cell receptor beta chains below, sequenced in a study of T-cell memory formation after mild COVID-19. TCRdb reprocessed the 5' RACE reads with MiXCR, giving one entry per CDR3 protein. The sample yields approximately 570,000 distinct CDR3 sequences, roughly 18% seen once. The sequenced sample consisted of PBMCs or a T cell subset sorted from them (not recorded which). These receptors came from an adult woman who had mild COVID-19 (a few samples of this study predate the infection). Cell type and time point are not known.

This clonotype was counted a few times. The chain recombines TRBV4-1 with TRBJ2-7; D remains unclear. Germline V lookup: CDR1 MGHRA, CDR2 YSYEKL. This CDR3 comprises 15 residues. V was clipped by 3 bases and J by 0 bases, with 12 bases between them. The CDR3 protein is CASSQVLAGSYEQYF. CDR3 in DNA: TGCGCCAGCAGCCAGGTCTTGGCAGGCTCCTACGAGCAGTACTTC.

This clonotype was picked up a small number of times. The V call is TRBV5-1, the J call TRBJ2-1, with 7 bases that match TRBD2. Germline V lookup: CDR1 SGHRS, CDR2 YFSETQ. The J segment lost 7 bases and the V segment lost 0 bases, leaving 4 bases of the junction unmatched. The CDR3 consists of 14 residues. The chain's CDR3 is CASSLERGLNEQFF. The CDR3 DNA reads as TGCGCCAGCAGCTTGGAGCGGGGCTTAAATGAGCAGTTCTTC.

This clonotype was detected a few times. The rearrangement joins TRBV5-6 to TRBJ1-2, with unresolved D. The CDR3 loop spans 13 amino acids. Germline V gene sequence: CDR1 SGHDT, CDR2 YYEEEE. Trimming left V 0 bases short and J 6 bases short, with 9 bases between. DNA of the CDR3: TGTGCCAGCAGCTTGGGGGTAGAGAATGGCTACACCTTC. This sequence encodes CASSLGVENGYTF.

The chain recombines TRBV6-5 with TRBJ2-7; TRBD1 matches at 7 bases. Looked up from germline, CDR1 is MNHEY and CDR2 is SVGAGI. J gave up 4 bases and V 10 bases, and 13 bases lay outside the gene matches. The CDR3 sequence is 14 residues long. CDR3 nucleotide sequence: TGTGCCATCCGAGAATACAGGGGCAGTTACGAGCAGTACTTC. Residues: CAIREYRGSYEQYF.

This clonotype was found a few times. The chain employs TRBV12-3 or TRBV12-4 and TRBJ1-1; D perhaps matches TRBD1 (5 bases). The V gene lost 6 bases and the J gene lost 3 bases, with 20 bases spanning the gap. The CDR3 extends over 16 amino acids. CDR3 protein: CASRLDRQPMDTEAFF. For the CDR3, the DNA is TGTGCCAGCAGACTAGACAGACAGCCCATGGACACTGAAGCTTTCTTT.

The chain is built from TRBV6-1 and TRBJ1-2, with D possibly matching TRBD1 (5 bases). This CDR3 is built from 14 residues. Germline V gene sequence: CDR1 MNHNS, CDR2 SASEGT. Trimming shortened V by 2 bases and J by 4 bases, and 11 bases separated the two germline ends. CDR3 nucleotide sequence: TGTGCCAGCAGTGAAATGTTGGGGGGCTATGGCTACACCTTC. It translates to CASSEMLGGYGYTF.

This clonotype was detected only a few times. The chain has TRBV6-2 or TRBV6-3 and TRBJ2-1, with D possibly TRBD1 on 5 matching bases. V was shortened by 11 bases and J by 7 bases, with 18 bases between the two germline ends. The CDR3 has 13 residues. The germline gives CDR1 MNHEY, CDR2 SVGEGT. The CDR3 spells CAVQPQGYNEQFF. CDR3 nucleotides: TGTGCCGTTCAGCCGCAGGGATATAATGAGCAGTTCTTC.

The chain recombines TRBV12-3 or TRBV12-4 with TRBJ1-2, with a weak D call TRBD1 (5 bases). The V gene lost 7 bases and the J gene lost 5 bases, with 11 bases spanning the gap. The CDR3 length is 12 residues. CDR3 DNA: TGTGCCAGCACTACCTGGGGGTATGGCTACACCTTC. This gives the protein CASTTWGYGYTF.

In this sample, this clonotype turned up a few times. V gene TRBV12-3 or TRBV12-4 combines with J gene TRBJ2-3, with 13 bases lining up with TRBD2. The junction had 9 bases not matched to a gene; V was cut back by 5 bases and J by 4 bases. The CDR3 is 17 amino acids. The CDR3 protein is CASSNPGLAGVADTQYF. The CDR3 nucleotides are TGTGCCAGCAGTAACCCTGGACTAGCGGGGGTAGCAGATACGCAGTATTTT.